This T cell receptor (beta chain) originates from a study of CD8 T cells in ankylosing spondylitis. Study-level findings and limits: CD8+ by phenotype, disease-linked clones were relatively rare in peripheral blood. Ankylosing spondylitis blood appeared to be characterized by a TCR beta motif of 8 or 9 highly homologous variants.

From the 5' RACE reads, TCRdb called clonotypes with MiXCR, one entry per CDR3 protein. The data contain about 840,000 distinct CDR3 sequences, approximately 10% of them singletons. As regards this clonotype: Its target is not known.

This CDR3 is 13 amino acids long. The V end lost 4 bases, the J end lost 7 bases, and 13 bases lay between the germline ends. The germline V gene encodes CDR1 MNHEY and CDR2 SVGAGI. Sequencing was performed on blood, either unsorted or a sorted T cell fraction (not recorded which). The clonotype was recovered from a male donor with ankylosing spondylitis. The rearrangement uses TRBV6-5 and TRBJ1-1; TRBD1 might be the D (5 bases). CDR3 protein: CASSFGTGFEAFF. In DNA, the CDR3 is TGTGCCAGCAGTTTTGGGACGGGATTTGAAGCTTTCTTT.